The 2 T cell receptor beta chains reported below all come from one sample, sequenced in a study of OX40 agonist ivuxolimab in advanced cancers. TCRdb's table, derived via immunoSEQ multiplex PCR, lists solely in-frame clones and lacks some. Among over 60,000 clones, 90% to 95% were seen once, and the ten largest hold about 1.8%. The sequencing here drew on CD4+ or CD8+ T cells sorted from blood, taken in a trial of the OX40 agonist ivuxolimab. All receptors derive from an adult with an advanced solid tumor such as melanoma, head and neck, liver or kidney cancer.

This chain joins TRBV11-3 and TRBJ2-7; 9 nucleotides align to TRBD2. The CDR3 has 13 amino acids. CDR1 is SGHNT and CDR2 is YENEEA in the germline V gene. J lost 5 bases, V lost 4 bases, and 3 bases had no gene match. The CDR3 reads CASSSGLANEQYF. The CDR3 DNA sequence: TGTGCCAGCAGCTCGGGACTAGCTAACGAGCAGTACTTC.

This chain links TRBV10-3 with TRBJ1-2; no clear D gene. The CDR3 has 13 amino acids. The germline V gene encodes CDR1 ENHRY and CDR2 SYGVKD. V was pared by 11 bases and J by 5 bases, with 18 bases between. CDR3 amino acids: CAVTGEMGYGYTF. CDR3 nucleotides: TGTGCCGTAACCGGCGAAATGGGTTATGGCTACACCTTC.